This T cell receptor (beta chain) was profiled in a study of radiotherapy plus CTLA-4 blockade in lung cancer. Study as a whole: Among patients, about 20% showed objective responses, and around 30% had disease control.

General study points: In blood, TCR clones derived from the tumor expanded after radiotherapy plus ipilimumab. Among reported predictors of response, early blood T cell clone dynamics with interferon-beta performed best.

Clones were read by immunoSEQ multiplex PCR, and TCRdb kept only the in-frame ones, dropping some. This table has some 50,000 clones, approximately 76% appearing once. A remark on this clone: As yet, its antigen is unknown. The sample contains more than one DNA sequence encoding this CDR3.

The CDR3 runs to 13 residues. Germline V gene data show CDR1 as MNHEY and CDR2 as SVGAGI. The V and J ends lost 6 bases and 4 bases respectively, with 12 bases between them. This TCR was recovered from a human donor with non-small cell lung cancer who had stable disease on radiotherapy plus ipilimumab. The specimen comprised peripheral blood, sampled from a patient treated with radiotherapy plus ipilimumab. The V and J genes are TRBV6-5 and TRBJ1-1; D is ambiguous. The CDR3 region is CASSPPTRTEAFF. In nucleotides, the CDR3 is TGTGCCAGCAGCCCACCCACACGCACTGAAGCTTTCTTT.